These 32 T cell receptor beta chains were sequenced from one sample in a study of T cell changes during pregnancy in multiple sclerosis. The protocol was immunoSEQ multiplex PCR, while the TCRdb copy is restricted to in-frame clones and leaves out a portion. The table shows 20,000 to 25,000 clones, with 85% to 90% occurring only once. This specimen consisted of CD8+ T cells from peripheral blood mononuclear cells, obtained in the second trimester of pregnancy. The receptors were gathered from a female donor in good health, enrolled as a control in a pregnancy study.

V is TRBV6-6 and J is TRBJ2-1, with D possibly TRBD2 on 5 matching bases. Germline V gene lookup returns CDR1 MNHNY and CDR2 SVGAGI (reference sequence). The CDR3 is 14 amino acids. Trimming stripped 3 bases from V and 6 bases from J, with 12 bases between. The CDR3 reads CASSYGEGLNEQFF. The CDR3 region has the DNA TGTGCCAGCAGTTATGGTGAGGGCCTCAATGAGCAGTTCTTC.

This clone was picked up a small number of times. This chain joins TRBV6-4 and TRBJ1-1, with 12 nucleotides matching TRBD1. V was clipped by 2 bases and J by 9 bases; unmatched bases: 4. Germline-derived CDR1 and CDR2 are MRHNA and SNTAGT. The CDR3 runs 14 residues. CDR3 in amino acids: CASSDGTGGGQAFF. The CDR3 DNA sequence: TGTGCCAGCAGTGACGGGACAGGGGGCGGGCAAGCTTTCTTT.

In its sample, this clone was seen a few times. V and J are TRBV2 and TRBJ1-1, with D perhaps TRBD1 (6 bases). The CDR3 covers 14 residues. Trimming took 8 bases from V and 0 from J, leaving 13 bases between them. The V gene's germline CDR1 is SNHLY and CDR2 FYNNEI. This CDR3 reads CASGRGFMNTEAFF. The DNA for the CDR3 is TGTGCCAGCGGAAGGGGGTTCATGAACACTGAAGCTTTCTTT.

This chain uses TRBV6-1 with TRBJ1-5, with D maybe TRBD1 (5 bases). The CDR3 consists of 16 residues. Germline V CDR1 and CDR2: MNHNS, SASEGT. Between the trimmed V and J ends, which lost 1 base and 2 bases, there was a span of 12 bases. CDR3 protein: CASSEVSGAGNQPQHF. The CDR3 bases are TGTGCCAGCAGTGAAGTATCTGGGGCAGGCAATCAGCCCCAGCATTTT.

This clone came up once. J is TRBJ2-7 and V is TRBV5-1; 8 bases agree with TRBD2. The germline gives CDR1 SGHRS, CDR2 YFSETQ. There are 13 residues in the CDR3. The ends lost 3 bases at V and 4 bases at J; junction bases unmatched: 3. CDR3 region: CASSWTSSYEQYF. Here the CDR3 DNA reads TGCGCCAGCAGCTGGACTAGCTCGTACGAGCAGTACTTC. Combining the CDR3 with reference TRBV5-1 and TRBJ2-7 gives the whole variable domain KAGVTQTPRYLIKTRGQQVTLSCSPISGHRSVSWYQQTPGQGLQFLFEYFSETQRNKGNFPGRFSGRQFSNSRSEMNVSTLELGDSALYLCASSWTSSYEQYFGPGTRLTVT.

The chain carries TRBV27 and TRBJ2-3; 8 bases align to TRBD2. The CDR3 totals 14 residues. V dropped 8 bases and J dropped 5; count of bases not matched to a gene: 9. Germline lookup yields CDR1 MNHEY and CDR2 SMNVEV (reference sequence). The CDR3 bases are TGTGCCAGCGGAGCAGCGGGAGCGGTAGATACGCAGTATTTT. Translating it yields CASGAAGAVDTQYF.

This chain connects TRBV5-1 to TRBJ2-7; TRBD1 matches 10 bases. The junction had 7 bases not matched to a gene; V was cut back by 7 bases and J by 6 bases. The CDR3 is made up of 13 amino acids. Germline V gene data show CDR1 as SGHRS and CDR2 as YFSETQ. CDR3 in DNA: TGCGCCAGCTCTCTCCGGACAGGGGGCGAGCAGTACTTC. Amino acids: CASSLRTGGEQYF.

The genes are TRBV27 and TRBJ2-5; possibly TRBD2 for D (5 bases). This CDR3 is 13 amino acids long. V was cut by 9 bases and J by 4 bases, with 15 bases left in between. Germline CDR1 is MNHEY and CDR2 is SMNVEV (reference sequence). This CDR3 is CARILGCGETQYF. The CDR3 DNA reads TGTGCCAGGATACTAGGGTGTGGAGAGACCCAGTACTTC.

This clone is a singleton in its sample. The chain links TRBV28 to TRBJ1-1, with D unresolved. Trimming took 3 bases from V and 1 from J, leaving 12 bases between them. This CDR3 is 15 amino acids long. Germline V gives CDR1 MDHEN, CDR2 SYDVKM. The CDR3 DNA is TGTGCCAGCAGTTTTTTAGTGGAGCAGAACACTGAAGCTTTCTTT. Its protein product is CASSFLVEQNTEAFF. Using reference TRBV28 and TRBJ1-1 for the parts outside the CDR3, the full variable domain is DVKVTQSSRYLVKRTGEKVFLECVQDMDHENMFWYRQDPGLGLRLIYFSYDVKMKEKGDIPEGYSVSREKKERFSLILESASTNQTSMYLCASSFLVEQNTEAFFGQGTRLTVV.

The rearrangement uses TRBV7-9 and TRBJ2-1, with unresolved D. Germline V gene lookup returns CDR1 SEHNR and CDR2 FQNEAQ (reference sequence). Trimming removed 8 bases from V and 7 bases from J, with 12 bases in between. CDR3 size: 12 residues. CDR3 amino acids: CASALELNEQFF. In DNA form, the CDR3 reads TGTGCCAGCGCATTAGAGCTAAATGAGCAGTTCTTC.

Worth noting for this clone: The sample holds other DNA sequences that translate to the same CDR3. The chain joins TRBV4-3 to TRBJ2-7, with a weak D call TRBD1 (6 bases). Germline CDR1 reads LGHNA; CDR2 reads YSLEER. V was clipped by 0 bases and J by 3 bases, with 6 bases between them. The length of the CDR3 is 13 residues. CDR3 nucleotide sequence: TGCGCCAGCAGCCAAGACAGGGGCTACGAGCAGTACTTC. This sequence encodes CASSQDRGYEQYF.

This chain uses TRBV4-1 with TRBJ2-7, with TRBD1 identical over 7 bases. From germline, CDR1 is MGHRA and CDR2 YSYEKL. This CDR3 contains 14 residues. V trimming: 1 base; J trimming: 3 bases; junction bases outside the gene matches: 3. CDR3 bases: TGCGCCAGCAGCCAAGGGACAGGCCTCTACGAGCAGTACTTC. It yields the protein CASSQGTGLYEQYF.

The rearrangement links TRBV7-9 to TRBJ2-7; D is perhaps TRBD2 (7 bases). The CDR3 is 13 residues long. The ends were cut back, 5 bases at V and 7 bases at J, with 15 bases in the middle. Germline-derived CDR1 and CDR2 are SEHNR and FQNEAQ (reference sequence). DNA of the CDR3: TGTGCCAGCAGCCAAGGGGGGGGGACTGAGCAGTACTTC. Translation: CASSQGGGTEQYF.

This clone is labeled as medium-sized. V and J are TRBV6-4 and TRBJ2-1, with TRBD2 identical over 9 bases. CDR3 size: 14 residues. Germline V lookup: CDR1 MRHNA, CDR2 SNTAGT. V was clipped by 4 bases and J by 2 bases; unmatched bases: 0. CDR3 nucleotides: TGTGCCAGCAGTGGCGGGGGGGCCTACAATGAGCAGTTCTTC. This codes for CASSGGGAYNEQFF.

This clone turned up a few times. The chain links TRBV30 to TRBJ1-1; 9 bases fit TRBD1. The CDR3 extends over 15 amino acids. Germline values: CDR1 GTSNPN, CDR2 SVGIG (reference sequence). Trimming at V came to 5 bases and at J to 1 base, leaving 8 bases not matched to a gene. CDR3 protein: CAWEEMTGGNTEAFF. CDR3 DNA sequence: TGTGCCTGGGAAGAGATGACAGGGGGGAACACTGAAGCTTTCTTT.

J is TRBJ1-5 and V is TRBV25-1; D uncertain. The CDR3 loop spans 12 amino acids. The germline V gene has CDR1 MGHDK and CDR2 SYGVNS. Deletions cut 2 bases from V and 7 bases from J, with 6 bases between. In DNA, the CDR3 is TGTGCCAGCAGTGAAGAGGGACAGCCCCAGCATTTT. This encodes CASSEEGQPQHF.

The chain joins TRBV27 to TRBJ2-7, with 7 bases aligning to TRBD2. Germline CDR1 MNHEY, CDR2 SMNVEV (reference sequence). The V segment lost 3 bases and the J segment 6 bases; nucleotides outside the gene matches: 8. CDR3 length equals 14 residues. The CDR3 loop is CASSFGGGPREQYF. The DNA for the CDR3 is TGTGCCAGCAGTTTCGGGGGAGGGCCGCGCGAGCAGTACTTC.

The chain links TRBV4-1 to TRBJ2-2; D not resolved. The CDR3 has 16 amino acids. V was cut by 1 base and J by 3 bases, with 12 bases left in between. Per germline, CDR1 MGHRA and CDR2 YSYEKL. As DNA, the CDR3 is TGCGCCAGCAGCCAAGTCCTGCAGGTGTACACCGGGGAGCTGTTTTTT. Translated: CASSQVLQVYTGELFF.

This clone was picked up one time. V usage is TRBV14 and J usage is TRBJ1-2, with TRBD1 matching over 7 bases. CDR1 and CDR2 from the germline V gene are SGHDN and FVKESK. The CDR3 has 13 amino acids. Unmatched junction bases numbered 7, after V lost 4 bases and J lost 8 bases. The CDR3 sequence: CASSLTGAWGYTF. CDR3 nucleotides: TGTGCCAGCAGCCTAACAGGGGCTTGGGGCTACACCTTC. Combining the CDR3 with reference TRBV14 and TRBJ1-2 gives the whole variable domain EAGVTQFPSHSVIEKGQTVTLRCDPISGHDNLYWYRRVMGKEIKFLLHFVKESKQDESGMPNNRFLAERTGGTYSTLKVQPAELEDSGVYFCASSLTGAWGYTFGSGTRLTVV.

The V gene is TRBV28, the J gene TRBJ1-5; D is unclear. Trimming removed 7 bases from V and 0 bases from J, with 22 bases in between. This CDR3 has 18 amino acids. Germline values: CDR1 MDHEN, CDR2 SYDVKM. In DNA, the CDR3 is TGTGCCAGCAACCTCGTGAGGCCTAAGGATTATAGCAATCAGCCCCAGCATTTT. Translated, it gives CASNLVRPKDYSNQPQHF.

This rearrangement joins TRBV28 to TRBJ2-7; 12 bases agree with TRBD2. Trimming cost V 1 base and J 2 bases; bases outside gene matches: 12. Germline CDR1 reads MDHEN; CDR2 reads SYDVKM. This CDR3 region has 19 residues. The CDR3 coding sequence is TGTGCCAGCAGTTTATCGGACGGGGCTAGCGGGAGGGTAACCTACGAGCAGTACTTC. Translating it yields CASSLSDGASGRVTYEQYF.

This sequence joins TRBV14 and TRBJ2-3; tentatively, D is TRBD2 (6 bases). This CDR3 contains 17 residues. Trimming pared 1 base from V and 1 base from J, leaving 15 bases between. From germline, CDR1 is SGHDN and CDR2 FVKESK. The CDR3 spells CASSQGPSAGGTDTQYF. The DNA for the CDR3 is TGTGCCAGCAGCCAAGGCCCTTCAGCGGGCGGCACAGATACGCAGTATTTT.

J is TRBJ2-2 and V is TRBV6-4; 8 positions agree with TRBD2. Germline V gene sequence: CDR1 MRHNA, CDR2 SNTAGT. CDR3 size: 16 residues. The trim removed 4 bases at V and 4 bases at J, leaving 8 bases unmatched. CDR3 nucleotides: TGTGCCAGCAGTGCGGGGGTAGCGGGGAGCACCGGGGAGCTGTTTTTT. Its protein is CASSAGVAGSTGELFF.

The chain combines TRBV27 with TRBJ2-1, with a tentative D call TRBD2 (6 bases). Germline loops: CDR1 MNHEY, CDR2 SMNVEV (reference sequence). The CDR3 extends over 13 amino acids. The germline V and J ends were trimmed by 0 bases and 9 bases, with 9 bases remaining between them. The CDR3, as DNA: TGTGCCAGCAGTTTATCCCAGGGAGGTGAGCAGTTCTTC. Residues: CASSLSQGGEQFF.

This chain links TRBV7-9 with TRBJ1-2, with D hard to call. The V and J ends lost 5 bases and 2 bases respectively, with 15 bases between them. The CDR3 is 15 amino acids. CDR1 is SEHNR and CDR2 is FQNEAQ in the germline V gene (reference sequence). The CDR3 nucleotides read TGTGCCAGCAGCCAACCGGGAGGGCTGAACTATGGCTACACCTTC. Amino acids: CASSQPGGLNYGYTF. The variable domain in full, completed from reference TRBV7-9 and TRBJ1-2, reads DTGVSQNPRHKITKRGQNVTFRCDPISEHNRLYWYRQTLGQGPEFLTYFQNEAQLEKSRLLSDRFSAERPKGSFSTLEIQRTEQGDSAMYLCASSQPGGLNYGYTFGSGTRLTVV.

This clone turned up a few times. This rearrangement joins TRBV10-1 to TRBJ2-1; 11 bases agree with TRBD2. CDR1 WNHNN and CDR2 SYGVQD come from the germline V gene (reference sequence). The junction had 1 base not matched to a gene; V was cut back by 2 bases and J by 4 bases. The CDR3 contains 15 residues. Here the CDR3 reads CASSETSGGYNEQFF. The CDR3 bases are TGCGCCAGCAGTGAGACTAGCGGGGGATACAATGAGCAGTTCTTC.

The rearrangement uses TRBV4-3 and TRBJ1-5; D is unresolved. CDR3 length: 15 amino acids. Germline V CDR1 and CDR2: LGHNA, YSLEER. Trimming took off 4 bases at V and 5 bases at J, with 15 bases between the two ends. The CDR3 sequence is CASSPFRGRDQPQHF. The CDR3 DNA reads as TGCGCCAGCAGCCCATTTCGAGGGAGGGATCAGCCCCAGCATTTT.

This clone was detected only once. This chain uses TRBV13 with TRBJ2-7; 8 bases map to TRBD1. This CDR3 comprises 14 residues. The germline CDR1 and CDR2 sequences are PRHDT and FYEKMQ (reference sequence). The V gene end was trimmed by 8 bases and the J gene end by 3 bases; junction bases not matched to a gene: 9. The CDR3 is CASRSGTGNYEQYF. CDR3 in DNA: TGTGCCAGCCGTTCCGGGACAGGCAACTACGAGCAGTACTTC.

The V and J genes are TRBV7-9 and TRBJ1-1; 10 bases are a match to TRBD1. The CDR3 length is 17 residues. Germline V gene lookup returns CDR1 SEHNR and CDR2 FQNEAQ (reference sequence). Trimming took 4 bases from V and 4 from J; bases not matched to a gene: 12. The CDR3 nucleotides are TGTGCCAGCAGCTCCTATTTGGACAGGGGGTCTAGCACTGAAGCTTTCTTT. Residues: CASSSYLDRGSSTEAFF.

V and J are TRBV11-3 and TRBJ2-5; the D gene is possibly TRBD2 (5 bases). Germline loops: CDR1 SGHNT, CDR2 YENEEA. CDR3 length equals 13 residues. Trimming took off 4 bases at V and 5 bases at J, with 11 bases between the two ends. The CDR3 DNA is TGTGCCAGCAGCTCCCGGCCGGGGGAGACCCAGTACTTC. Amino acids: CASSSRPGETQYF.

This clone was found a few times. This chain connects TRBV27 to TRBJ1-4, with 7 bases that match TRBD1. This CDR3 is 18 amino acids long. From germline, CDR1 is MNHEY and CDR2 SMNVEV (reference sequence). V was pared by 2 bases and J by 5 bases, with 14 bases of the junction left unmatched. The CDR3 reads CASSLRVSGGQLNEKLFF. The CDR3, as DNA: TGTGCCAGCAGTTTAAGGGTTAGTGGGGGACAGTTAAATGAAAAACTGTTTTTT. The variable domain in full, completed from reference TRBV27 and TRBJ1-4, reads EAQVTQNPRYLITVTGKKLTVTCSQNMNHEYMSWYRQDPGLGLRQIYYSMNVEVTDKGDVPEGYKVSRKEKRNFPLILESPSPNQTSLYFCASSLRVSGGQLNEKLFFGSGTQLSVL.

The chain couples TRBV11-2 to TRBJ2-5, with 9 bases that match TRBD2. Germline CDR1 and CDR2: SGHAT and FQNNGV. This CDR3 region has 16 residues. V shed 4 bases and J 4 bases; nucleotides not matched to a gene: 10. The CDR3 DNA reads as TGTGCCAGCAGCTACCAAATCGCGGGGGGGGGAGAGACCCAGTACTTC. As protein: CASSYQIAGGGETQYF.